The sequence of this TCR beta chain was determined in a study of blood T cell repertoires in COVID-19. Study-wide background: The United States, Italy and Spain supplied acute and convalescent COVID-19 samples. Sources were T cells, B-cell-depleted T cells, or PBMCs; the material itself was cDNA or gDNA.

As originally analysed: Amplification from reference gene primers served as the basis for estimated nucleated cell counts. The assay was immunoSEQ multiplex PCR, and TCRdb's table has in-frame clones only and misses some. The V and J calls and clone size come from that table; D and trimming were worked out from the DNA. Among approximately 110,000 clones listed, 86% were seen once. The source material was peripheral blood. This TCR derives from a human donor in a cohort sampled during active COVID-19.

The CDR3 DNA follows: TGTGCCAGCTCACCCCCCCGGACTAGCGGGAGTACCACAGATACGCAGTATTTT. It is translated as CASSPPRTSGSTTDTQYF. V is TRBV18 and J is TRBJ2-3; TRBD2 matches at 13 bases. Germline V CDR1 and CDR2: KGHSH, LQKENI. V dropped 3 bases and J dropped 2; count of bases not matched to a gene: 8. The CDR3 spans 18 residues.